This TCR beta chain was sequenced for a study of blood T cell repertoires in COVID-19. Study-wide context: T cells, B-cell-depleted T cells, or PBMCs provided the cDNA or gDNA that served as material.

Germline CDR1 SGHNT, CDR2 YYREEE (reference sequence). This CDR3 comprises 16 residues. J gave up 2 bases and V 4 bases, and 6 bases lay outside the gene matches. As originally analysed: Counts of nucleated cells, estimated from reference gene primer amplification, were obtained. Some clones are missing from TCRdb's copy, which holds only in-frame ones; the method was immunoSEQ multiplex PCR. V, J and clone size were drawn from that table, and D and trimming were deduced from the DNA. Found here are under 200,000 clones, approximately 86% of them singletons; the top ten hold 2% to 2.5%. The sequencing input was peripheral blood. The sequence derives from a man in his sixties or seventies with active or convalescent COVID-19. The gene calls are TRBV5-4 and TRBJ2-6, with 7 bases lining up with TRBD1. CDR3 coding DNA: TGTGCCAGCAGCATATACAGGGGAGCTGGGGCCAACGTCCTGACTTTC. The encoded protein is CASSIYRGAGANVLTF. Complete variable domain (other parts from reference TRBV5-4 and TRBJ2-6): ETGVTQSPTHLIKTRGQQVTLRCSSQSGHNTVSWYQQALGQGPQFIFQYYREEENGRGNFPPRFSGLQFPNYSSELNVNALELDDSALYLCASSIYRGAGANVLTFGAGSRLTVL.